This T cell receptor beta chain was recovered during a study of beta chain features in type 1 diabetes. Study-level findings and limits: More deletions and fewer insertions at VDJ junctions were found in patients with type 1 diabetes. HLA influence on TCRB rearrangement stayed unresolved here.

CDR1 is SGHTA and CDR2 is FQGTGA in the germline V gene. The CDR3 sequence is 15 residues long. Trimming at V came to 3 bases and at J to 0 bases, leaving 2 bases not matched to a gene. This clone was counted a single time. As yet, its antigen is unknown. Investigators reverse transcribed all isolated RNA, so they sequenced expressed TCRB transcripts. The table came from immunoSEQ multiplex PCR; TCRdb's copy has only in-frame clones and leaves some out. The sample contains some 900,000 clones, about a sixth of which appear only once. Material for sequencing was naive CD4+ T cells from blood. V usage is TRBV7-3 and J usage is TRBJ2-1, with TRBD2 matching over 7 bases. The receptor's source is a woman aged 18-30 years in good health. The CDR3 here is CASSLAGVSYNEQFF. CDR3 nucleotides: TGTGCCAGCAGCTTGGCGGGGGTCTCCTACAATGAGCAGTTCTTC.